This T cell receptor (beta chain) was observed in a study of beta chain features in type 1 diabetes. Whole-study findings and limits: People with Type 1 diabetes carried modestly yet significantly shorter TCRB CDR3s in all four CD4+ subsets.

The CDR3 runs 14 residues. Unmatched junction bases numbered 1, after V lost 4 bases and J lost 0 bases. Germline-derived CDR1 and CDR2 are SGHNT and YYREEE (reference sequence). This clone was counted a few times. Its antigen is undetermined. As every portion of the isolated RNA was reverse transcribed, the sequencing read expressed TCRB transcripts. Here immunoSEQ multiplex PCR was the method, and the copy in TCRdb shows in-frame clones only, minus some. The top ten clones hold under 0.65% of a sample with around 150,000 clones, 8% to 8.5% of them seen once. Sequencing was performed on central memory CD4+ T cells from blood. The chain links TRBV5-4 to TRBJ2-7; 10 nucleotides align to TRBD2. The TCR originated in a young woman with type 1 diabetes. The CDR3 nucleotides read TGTGCCAGCAGCAGGACTAGCGGCTCCTACGAGCAGTACTTC. It encodes CASSRTSGSYEQYF. Variable domain in full (rest from reference TRBV5-4 and TRBJ2-7): ETGVTQSPTHLIKTRGQQVTLRCSSQSGHNTVSWYQQALGQGPQFIFQYYREEENGRGNFPPRFSGLQFPNYSSELNVNALELDDSALYLCASSRTSGSYEQYFGPGTRLTVT.